These 27 T cell receptor beta chains originate from one sample sequenced in a study of CD8+ T cells in alopecia areata. In each case, RNA was isolated and then reverse transcribed into cDNA as the sequencing template. Sequenced by immunoSEQ multiplex PCR; TCRdb stores in-frame clones only, minus some. The sample has 130,000 or so clones; about 88% are singletons. Treatment given: oral pan-JAK inhibitor, 5-10 mg twice daily. The input for sequencing was CD8+ T cells sorted from blood, taken at week 4, from a patient treated with tofacitinib. Every receptor here comes from a human donor with alopecia areata.

Remarks on this clone: The same CDR3 also results from other DNA sequences found in this sample. The rearrangement uses TRBV6-5 and TRBJ1-5, with no clear D. This CDR3 is 13 amino acids long. CDR1 is MNHEY and CDR2 is SVGAGI in the germline V gene. Trimming cost V 3 bases and J 6 bases, with 9 bases left between them. CDR3 DNA: TGTGCCAGCAGTTATGGGTCGGGTCAGCCCCAGCATTTT. It is translated as CASSYGSGQPQHF.

This chain uses TRBV2 with TRBJ2-3; 11 bases map to TRBD2. This CDR3 is built from 18 residues. V dropped 7 bases and J dropped 0; count of bases not matched to a gene: 12. Per germline, CDR1 SNHLY and CDR2 FYNNEI. CDR3 in amino acids: CASKLALAGAFSTDTQYF. CDR3 DNA sequence: TGTGCCAGCAAGTTGGCACTAGCGGGGGCCTTCAGCACAGATACGCAGTATTTT.

The chain uses TRBV9 and TRBJ1-1; no clear D. The CDR3 length is 14 residues. The germline CDR1 and CDR2 sequences are SGDLS and YYNGEE. Trimming took off 3 bases at V and 1 base at J, with 10 bases between the two ends. CDR3 loop: CASSAQAPNTEAFF. CDR3 nucleotides: TGTGCCAGCAGCGCTCAAGCGCCGAACACTGAAGCTTTCTTT.

V and J are TRBV27 and TRBJ2-7; no reliable D call. The V end lost 0 bases, the J end lost 1 base, and 13 bases lay between the germline ends. Germline CDR1 reads MNHEY; CDR2 reads SMNVEV (reference sequence). The CDR3 is 16 amino acids. The CDR3 coding sequence is TGTGCCAGCAGTTTATCGAGTGAAGGTCGTTCCTACGAGCAGTACTTC. This sequence encodes CASSLSSEGRSYEQYF.

The rearrangement links TRBV29-1 to TRBJ2-3; 7 bases are a match to TRBD1. CDR1 and CDR2 from the germline V gene are SQVTM and ANQGSEA. The junction had 8 bases not matched to a gene; V was cut back by 7 bases and J by 4 bases. The CDR3 covers 13 residues. CDR3: CSGFRDSADTQYF. The CDR3 DNA follows: TGCAGCGGTTTCCGGGACAGCGCAGATACGCAGTATTTT.

J is TRBJ2-7 and V is TRBV18; D remains ambiguous. CDR3 size: 12 residues. Trimming stripped 3 bases from V and 6 bases from J, with 9 bases between. Germline V gene data show CDR1 as KGHSH and CDR2 as LQKENI. The CDR3 nucleotides are TGTGCCAGCTCACCGGCAGCTTCCGAGCAGTACTTC. Amino acid sequence: CASSPAASEQYF.

This clone was seen a single time. The chain combines TRBV5-1 with TRBJ1-2, with D unclear. This CDR3 spans 15 amino acids. V lost 0 bases and J lost 5, with 14 bases in between. Germline lookup yields CDR1 SGHRS and CDR2 YFSETQ. The CDR3 is CASSLGEDEGYGYTF. CDR3 DNA: TGCGCCAGCAGCTTGGGCGAGGACGAAGGTTATGGCTACACCTTC.

The V and J genes are TRBV9 and TRBJ2-1; 11 bases fit TRBD2. CDR1 and CDR2 from the germline V gene are SGDLS and YYNGEE. The CDR3 length is 17 residues. V shed 7 bases and J 3 bases; nucleotides not matched to a gene: 12. CDR3 DNA sequence: TGTGCCAGCGAAGGGACTAGCGGCGATCCGTTCTACAATGAGCAGTTCTTC. This translates into CASEGTSGDPFYNEQFF.

The chain couples TRBV11-2 to TRBJ2-3; D possibly corresponds to TRBD1 (6 bases). The length of the CDR3 is 15 residues. The V gene lost 4 bases and the J gene lost 6 bases, with 17 bases spanning the gap. Germline V lookup: CDR1 SGHAT, CDR2 FQNNGV. The chain's CDR3 is CASSSSIAQGDTQYF. Written as DNA, the CDR3 is TGTGCCAGCAGCTCGTCAATAGCACAGGGTGATACGCAGTATTTT.

This clone was observed once. The gene calls are TRBV2 and TRBJ2-7; TRBD2 is a possible D gene (6 bases). The CDR3 spans 13 residues. The ends were cut back, 8 bases at V and 0 bases at J, with 11 bases in the middle. The germline V gene has CDR1 SNHLY and CDR2 FYNNEI. Here the CDR3 DNA reads TGTGCCAGCTGGAGGGGCAACTCCTACGAGCAGTACTTC. Protein: CASWRGNSYEQYF.

The rearrangement joins TRBV5-6 to TRBJ1-1, with 8 bases matching TRBD1. V trimming: 0 bases; J trimming: 1 base; junction bases outside the gene matches: 5. There are 16 residues in the CDR3. Looked up from germline, CDR1 is SGHDT and CDR2 is YYEEEE. The CDR3 sequence: CASSLDRQGKNTEAFF. DNA for the CDR3: TGTGCCAGCAGCTTGGATAGACAGGGGAAGAACACTGAAGCTTTCTTT.

J is TRBJ2-7 and V is TRBV5-6; 8 bases match TRBD2. The CDR3 length is 13 residues. After removal of 7 bases from V and 1 base from J, the junction contained 4 bases not matched to a gene. Germline V gene sequence: CDR1 SGHDT, CDR2 YYEEEE. As DNA, the CDR3 is TGTGCCAGCTACATAGCGGGATCCTACGAGCAGTACTTC. Its translation: CASYIAGSYEQYF. The complete variable domain, with remaining parts taken from reference TRBV5-6 and TRBJ2-7, reads DAGVTQSPTHLIKTRGQQVTLRCSPKSGHDTVSWYQQALGQGPQFIFQYYEEEERQRGNFPDRFSGHQFPNYSSELNVNALLLGDSALYLCASYIAGSYEQYFGPGTRLTVT.

The chain combines TRBV7-7 with TRBJ2-7, with unresolved D. The CDR3 loop spans 14 amino acids. Germline CDR1 SSHAT, CDR2 FNYEAQ (reference sequence). Trimming took off 4 bases at V and 0 bases at J, with 10 bases between the two ends. The CDR3 loop reads CASSSTVSSYEQYF. DNA of the CDR3: TGTGCCAGCAGCTCAACGGTTAGCTCCTACGAGCAGTACTTC.

This chain connects TRBV5-4 to TRBJ1-2; maybe TRBD1 (6 bases). The germline CDR1 and CDR2 sequences are SGHNT and YYREEE (reference sequence). This CDR3 spans 15 amino acids. The V and J ends lost 0 bases and 1 base respectively, with 10 bases between them. The chain's CDR3 is CASSLEDRNNYGYTF. In DNA, the CDR3 is TGTGCCAGCAGCTTGGAGGACAGAAATAACTATGGCTACACCTTC.

The chain couples TRBV27 to TRBJ2-5, with a weak D call TRBD2 (6 bases). CDR1 and CDR2 (germline): MNHEY, SMNVEV (reference sequence). The CDR3 extends over 13 amino acids. V was pared by 5 bases and J by 3 bases, with 10 bases between. This CDR3 reads CASSRREKETQYF. CDR3 DNA: TGTGCCAGCAGTAGGAGGGAGAAAGAGACCCAGTACTTC.

The genes are TRBV29-1 and TRBJ1-1; a possible D gene is TRBD1 (5 bases). Trimming pared 4 bases from V and 4 bases from J, leaving 10 bases between. Germline CDR1 SQVTM, CDR2 ANQGSEA. This CDR3 spans 12 amino acids. The CDR3 is CSVGREGTEAFF. Written as DNA, the CDR3 is TGCAGCGTTGGCAGGGAGGGCACTGAAGCTTTCTTT.

The rearrangement links TRBV5-1 to TRBJ1-5; 7 bases are shared with TRBD1. Per germline, CDR1 SGHRS and CDR2 YFSETQ. After removal of 4 bases from V and 3 bases from J, the junction contained 4 bases not matched to a gene. The CDR3 sequence is 14 residues long. The CDR3 nucleotides read TGCGCCAGCAGCGAAGGACAGGACAATCAGCCCCAGCATTTT. Protein product: CASSEGQDNQPQHF.

The CDR3 region is CASSLGTGVWSTEAFF. Written as DNA, the CDR3 is TGCGCCAGCAGCTTGGGGACAGGGGTCTGGAGCACTGAAGCTTTCTTT. The chain carries TRBV5-1 and TRBJ1-1; 9 bases align to TRBD1. The CDR3 spans 16 residues. J was trimmed by 4 bases and V by 0 bases; bases with no gene match: 7. Germline loops: CDR1 SGHRS, CDR2 YFSETQ.

The V and J genes are TRBV7-8 and TRBJ2-5, with TRBD1 identical over 10 bases. Losses at the gene ends were 5 bases for V and 5 bases for J; bases not matched to a gene: 8. The germline V gene encodes CDR1 SGHVS and CDR2 FQNEAQ. The CDR3 spans 15 residues. Written as DNA, the CDR3 is TGTGCCAGCAGCCGCAGACAGGGGGCGCGGGAGACCCAGTACTTC. Its translation is CASSRRQGARETQYF.

V usage is TRBV29-1 and J usage is TRBJ2-2, with a tentative D call TRBD1 (5 bases). The CDR3 extends over 14 amino acids. Trimming took off 5 bases at V and 0 bases at J, with 10 bases between the two ends. Germline loops: CDR1 SQVTM, CDR2 ANQGSEA. CDR3 in amino acids: CSVRQSANTGELFF. Written as DNA, the CDR3 is TGCAGCGTTCGACAGTCCGCGAACACCGGGGAGCTGTTTTTT.

This chain uses TRBV4-1 with TRBJ2-5; possible D gene TRBD2, 6 bases. Germline-derived CDR1 and CDR2 are MGHRA and YSYEKL. V dropped 2 bases and J dropped 5 bases, with 15 bases sitting between them. This CDR3 contains 15 residues. The DNA of the CDR3 is TGCGCCAGCAGCCAACTGCCCGGGAGCCGGGAGACCCAGTACTTC. Its translation is CASSQLPGSRETQYF.

J is TRBJ1-2 and V is TRBV6-5; the D gene is possibly TRBD1 (5 bases). CDR1 is MNHEY, CDR2 SVGAGI, per germline. The V gene lost 8 bases and the J gene lost 5 bases, with 15 bases spanning the gap. The CDR3 spans 13 residues. CDR3 nucleotide sequence: TGTGCCAGCGGAATAGGGACCGCTTATGGCTACACCTTC. Amino acids: CASGIGTAYGYTF.

The chain uses TRBV29-1 and TRBJ2-1; either TRBD1 or TRBD2 may supply D (5 bases each). Looked up from germline, CDR1 is SQVTM and CDR2 is ANQGSEA. Trimming took off 5 bases at V and 6 bases at J, with 11 bases between the two ends. The CDR3 is 12 residues long. The CDR3 loop is CSVPWGTNEQFF. The CDR3 coding sequence is TGCAGCGTTCCGTGGGGGACCAATGAGCAGTTCTTC.

The gene calls are TRBV9 and TRBJ2-7; D remains ambiguous. V was clipped by 0 bases and J by 1 base, with 5 bases between them. The CDR3 has 13 residues. Germline CDR1 is SGDLS and CDR2 is YYNGEE. The CDR3 DNA sequence: TGTGCCAGCAGCGTAGACCAGTCCTACGAGCAGTACTTC. It specifies CASSVDQSYEQYF.

The CDR3 region has the DNA TGCAGCGTTGTAGGATCAGGGAACACTGAAGCTTTCTTT. Encoded protein: CSVVGSGNTEAFF. The V gene is TRBV29-1, the J gene TRBJ1-1; no firm D call. V gave up 4 bases and J gave up 1 base, with 10 bases separating them. Germline V CDR1 and CDR2: SQVTM, ANQGSEA. The CDR3 is 13 amino acids.

The table lists this clone with a few counts. The chain is built from TRBV7-9 and TRBJ2-7; maybe TRBD2 (6 bases). V was trimmed by 5 bases and J by 0 bases, leaving 14 bases between them. The CDR3 is 15 amino acids. Germline-derived CDR1 and CDR2 are SEHNR and FQNEAQ (reference sequence). CDR3 bases: TGTGCCAGCAGCCACTCGGGGGTAACCTCCTACGAGCAGTACTTC. Protein: CASSHSGVTSYEQYF.

V gene TRBV6-1 combines with J gene TRBJ1-1; the D is unclear. Trimming shortened V by 1 base and J by 0 bases, and 9 bases separated the two germline ends. Germline V gene lookup returns CDR1 MNHNS and CDR2 SASEGT. The CDR3 loop spans 15 amino acids. The CDR3 spells CASSEVHLMNTEAFF. The CDR3 nucleotides are TGTGCCAGCAGTGAAGTCCATCTCATGAACACTGAAGCTTTCTTT.